The rows below give T cell receptor beta chains drawn from one sample of a study of patients and donors after allogeneic stem cell transplantation. TCRdb reanalysed the RT-PCR reads using MiXCR and keeps one entry per CDR3 protein. Of about 24,000 distinct CDR3 sequences in the sample, around 29% were seen once. Sequencing used blood, either unsorted or a sorted T cell fraction (not recorded which). The receptors were gathered from a human donor who was either an allogeneic HSCT recipient or a stem cell or donor lymphocyte infusion donor (not recorded which). It is not recorded whose cells these are; they may come from a transplant donor. CDR3s include the opening cysteine and the closing phenylalanine or tryptophan. The order of the fields is V gene, J gene, clone size, D gene, CDR3 protein, CDR3 DNA. The D gene is left open where the match is weak. A row's size may be missing; if present it is once, few, many or a size class.

TRBV28,TRBJ1-6,NA,NA,CASKTVNSPLHF,TGTGCCAGCAAGACAGTTAATTCACCCCTCCACTTT
TRBV20-1,TRBJ1-5,NA,NA,CSARGQFLIRDQPQHF,TGCAGTGCTAGAGGGCAGTTCCTAATTCGAGATCAGCCCCAGCATTTT
TRBV9,TRBJ1-3,few,NA,CASSVDFPGNTIYF,TGTGCCAGCAGCGTAGACTTTCCTGGAAACACCATATATTTT
TRBV7-2,TRBJ1-5,NA,NA,CASSLGIPSNQPQHF,TGTGCCAGCAGCTTGGGCATTCCGAGCAATCAGCCCCAGCATTTT
TRBV12-3/TRBV12-4,TRBJ1-5,few,NA,CASSPRDGSNQPQHF,TGTGCCAGCAGTCCCAGGGACGGTAGCAATCAGCCCCAGCATTTT
TRBV4-1,TRBJ1-6,NA,NA,CASSQDTAWQLNSPLHF,TGCGCCAGCAGCCAAGATACCGCCTGGCAGCTTAATTCACCCCTCCACTTT
TRBV14,TRBJ1-4,NA,NA,CASSQEGQLWGNEKLFF,TGTGCCAGCAGCCAAGAAGGGCAGTTATGGGGAAATGAAAAACTGTTTTTT
TRBV5-6,TRBJ1-1,NA,NA,CASSLQPFYLNTEAFF,TGTGCCAGCAGCTTGCAACCCTTTTACCTGAACACTGAAGCTTTCTTT
TRBV9,TRBJ1-6,NA,TRBD1,CASSLNRGSSYNSPLHF,TGTGCCAGCAGCCTCAACAGGGGGAGCTCCTATAATTCACCCCTCCACTTT
TRBV28,TRBJ1-3,NA,NA,CASREVAGNTIYF,TGTGCCAGCAGGGAAGTAGCTGGAAACACCATATATTTT
TRBV10-3,TRBJ1-1,NA,NA,CAIKWQQNTEAFF,TGTGCCATCAAATGGCAGCAGAACACTGAAGCTTTCTTT
TRBV10-3,TRBJ1-1,NA,NA,CAISEGAFGAFF,TGTGCCATCAGTGAGGGAGCCTTTGGGGCTTTCTTT
TRBV20-1,TRBJ2-6,few,NA,CSASQPPGANVLTF,TGCAGTGCTAGCCAACCTCCTGGGGCCAACGTCCTGACTTTC
TRBV10-3,TRBJ2-1,few,NA,CAITDRVHGNEQFF,TGTGCCATCACCGACAGAGTTCACGGGAATGAGCAGTTCTTC
TRBV28,TRBJ1-1,NA,NA,CASSLLGKAFF,TGTGCCAGCAGTTTATTGGGGAAAGCTTTCTTT
TRBV19,TRBJ2-1,NA,TRBD2,CASSVASGTYNEQFF,TGTGCCAGTAGTGTGGCTAGCGGAACTTACAATGAGCAGTTCTTC
TRBV12-3/TRBV12-4,TRBJ2-1,few,TRBD2,CASSLDGGAYNEQFF,TGTGCCAGCAGTTTGGACGGGGGGGCGTACAATGAGCAGTTCTTC
TRBV5-1,TRBJ1-3,few,TRBD1,CASRGQGTGNTIYF,TGCGCCAGCAGGGGACAGGGGACTGGAAACACCATATATTTT
TRBV28,TRBJ2-1,once,TRBD2,CASSRTGGHYNEQFF,TGTGCCAGCAGTCGCACGGGGGGGCATTACAATGAGCAGTTCTTC
TRBV10-3,TRBJ1-3,NA,NA,CAISESGRTGNTIYF,TGTGCCATCAGTGAGTCAGGCAGGACTGGAAACACCATATATTTT
TRBV6-5,TRBJ1-1,NA,NA,CASKRSVTEAFF,TGTGCCAGCAAGCGGAGTGTCACTGAAGCTTTCTTT
TRBV12-3/TRBV12-4,TRBJ1-1,few,TRBD1,CASSFQGAYTEAFF,TGTGCCAGCAGTTTCCAGGGGGCGTACACTGAAGCTTTCTTT
TRBV10-3,TRBJ2-2,few,TRBD1,CAIPTGTGELFF,TGTGCCATCCCGACAGGGACCGGGGAGCTGTTTTTT
TRBV29-1,TRBJ2-5,NA,TRBD2,CSVEGPSGQETQYF,TGCAGCGTTGAAGGGCCTAGCGGCCAAGAGACCCAGTACTTC
TRBV6-5,TRBJ1-5,NA,NA,CASSYGRGRTQHF,TGTGCCAGCAGTTATGGGAGAGGGAGAACCCAGCATTTT
TRBV5-1,TRBJ2-2,NA,TRBD2,CASSFGLLASDTGELFF,TGCGCCAGCAGCTTCGGACTACTAGCGTCGGACACCGGGGAGCTGTTTTTT
TRBV12-3/TRBV12-4,TRBJ2-3,few,NA,CASSPRGLPVDTQYF,TGTGCCAGCAGTCCCCGGGGACTCCCGGTAGATACGCAGTATTTT
TRBV27,TRBJ2-3,NA,TRBD1,CASSFHRGRGDTQYF,TGTGCCAGCAGTTTCCACAGGGGGCGCGGAGATACGCAGTATTTT
TRBV28,TRBJ1-5,few,NA,CASRFTGDQPQHF,TGTGCCAGCAGGTTCACAGGAGATCAGCCCCAGCATTTT
TRBV12-3/TRBV12-4,TRBJ1-2,few,NA,CASSWGYGYTF,TGTGCCAGCAGTTGGGGCTATGGCTACACCTTC
TRBV27,TRBJ2-5,NA,TRBD1,CASSRQGRETQYF,TGTGCCAGCAGTAGACAGGGGAGAGAGACCCAGTACTTC
TRBV6-1,TRBJ2-2,NA,NA,CASSELENTGELFF,TGTGCCAGCAGTGAATTGGAGAACACCGGGGAGCTGTTTTTT
TRBV5-1,TRBJ2-3,few,NA,CASSPLRQGGWTDTQYF,TGCGCCAGCAGCCCGCTCCGACAGGGAGGGTGGACAGATACGCAGTATTTT
TRBV30,TRBJ1-1,NA,TRBD1,CAWSPTGETEAFF,TGTGCCTGGAGTCCCACAGGGGAAACTGAAGCTTTCTTT
TRBV12-3/TRBV12-4,TRBJ2-5,NA,NA,CASSLIRKETQYF,TGTGCCAGCAGTTTGATTCGGAAAGAGACCCAGTACTTC
TRBV12-3/TRBV12-4,TRBJ1-6,NA,NA,CASSFRGTGTPSTLHF,TGTGCCAGCAGTTTTAGGGGGACCGGGACCCCTTCCACCCTCCACTTT
TRBV7-2,TRBJ1-2,NA,TRBD1,CASSSGTDYGYTF,TGTGCCAGCAGCTCAGGGACAGACTATGGCTACACCTTC
TRBV7-2,TRBJ1-1,large,NA,CASSLAAGATEAFF,TGTGCCAGCAGCTTAGCGGCAGGGGCCACTGAAGCTTTCTTT
TRBV29-1,TRBJ2-3,NA,NA,CSVGGRSTDTQYF,TGCAGCGTGGGCGGGCGGAGCACAGATACGCAGTATTTT
TRBV12-3/TRBV12-4,TRBJ1-5,NA,NA,CASSFRRDQPQHF,TGTGCCAGCAGTTTTCGCAGAGATCAGCCCCAGCATTTT
TRBV20-1,TRBJ1-2,few,NA,CSARRGRGEYGYTF,TGCAGTGCCCGGCGGGGCAGGGGAGAGTATGGCTACACCTTC
TRBV9,TRBJ1-2,few,TRBD1,CASSVGQGANPHYGYTF,TGTGCCAGCAGCGTAGGACAGGGGGCGAACCCCCACTATGGCTACACCTTC
TRBV20-1,TRBJ2-2,medium-sized,NA,CSAARASPTTGELFF,TGCAGTGCAGCCAGGGCCTCCCCCACAACCGGGGAGCTGTTTTTT
TRBV4-3,TRBJ1-1,many,TRBD1,CASSPSQQGGKAFF,TGCGCCAGCAGCCCGTCTCAACAGGGGGGGAAAGCTTTCTTT
TRBV5-4,TRBJ1-4,NA,NA,CASSSSPGGDEKLFF,TGTGCCAGCAGCTCATCACCCGGGGGCGATGAAAAACTGTTTTTT
TRBV25-1,TRBJ1-4,medium-sized,NA,CASRGRTNEKLFF,TGTGCCAGCAGGGGTAGGACTAATGAAAAACTGTTTTTT
TRBV3-1,TRBJ1-4,NA,TRBD1,CASSLRTGNEKLFF,TGTGCCAGCAGCCTTCGGACAGGGAATGAAAAACTGTTTTTT
TRBV4-3,TRBJ2-7,NA,NA,CASSRRDIGYEQYF,TGCGCCAGCAGCCGACGGGACATAGGCTACGAGCAGTACTTC
TRBV7-8,TRBJ1-1,many,NA,CASSLFEVGTEAFF,TGTGCCAGCAGCTTGTTTGAGGTCGGCACTGAAGCTTTCTTT
TRBV5-1,TRBJ1-2,NA,NA,CASSLGRSERYYGYTF,TGCGCCAGCAGCTTGGGACGTTCCGAAAGGTACTATGGCTACACCTTC
TRBV3-1,TRBJ1-4,NA,NA,CASSPQSTNEKLFF,TGTGCCAGCAGCCCTCAGTCAACTAATGAAAAACTGTTTTTT
TRBV12-3/TRBV12-4,TRBJ2-1,few,TRBD2,CASSLRRGVNEQFF,TGTGCCAGCAGCCTACGGCGGGGGGTCAATGAGCAGTTCTTC
TRBV11-2,TRBJ2-3,NA,NA,CASSLDMSSKAQNF,TGTGCCAGCAGCTTAGATATGTCTTCGAAAGCGCAGAATTTT
TRBV29-1,TRBJ2-5,few,TRBD2,CSSGRGAIGETQYF,TGCAGCAGTGGGAGGGGCGCTATAGGAGAGACCCAGTACTTC
TRBV9,TRBJ2-3,once,NA,CASSVLREGLAGGTDTQYF,TGTGCCAGCAGCGTACTACGCGAGGGGCTGGCAGGGGGCACAGATACGCAGTATTTT